One and the same sample provided the 20 T cell receptor beta chains below, sequenced in a study of blood T cell repertoires in COVID-19. TCRdb's table, derived via immunoSEQ multiplex PCR, lists solely in-frame clones and lacks some. The repertoire holds about 200,000 clones, with approximately 81% as singletons. Sequencing was performed on PBMCs or T cells enriched from blood (not recorded which). The receptors here all came from a man aged 40-50 years who had recovered from COVID-19.

The genes are TRBV28 and TRBJ2-3; maybe TRBD2 (5 bases). Germline V gives CDR1 MDHEN, CDR2 SYDVKM. Deletions cut 4 bases from V and 1 base from J, with 6 bases between. The CDR3 has 13 residues. CDR3 DNA: TGTGCCAGCAGTTCCGGGGGCACAGATACGCAGTATTTT. Translated: CASSSGGTDTQYF.

The rearrangement links TRBV28 to TRBJ1-2; weak D call: TRBD1 (5 bases). The CDR3 runs 15 residues. Trimming removed 3 bases at V and 6 bases at J, with 17 bases between. The V gene's germline CDR1 is MDHEN and CDR2 SYDVKM. This CDR3 reads CASSFGGAEPNGYTF. In DNA form, the CDR3 reads TGTGCCAGCAGTTTCGGAGGGGCGGAGCCCAATGGCTACACCTTC.

The CDR3 region is CASSKGHSGYEQYF. The CDR3 DNA sequence: TGTGCCAGCAGTAAGGGGCATTCTGGATACGAGCAGTACTTC. The chain carries TRBV6-5 and TRBJ2-7; possible D gene TRBD1, 5 bases. V was pared by 5 bases and J by 4 bases, with 15 bases between. Germline V CDR1 and CDR2: MNHEY, SVGAGI. This CDR3 comprises 14 residues.

The count of this clone is one. V is TRBV14 and J is TRBJ1-2; perhaps TRBD1 as D (6 bases). Germline-derived CDR1 and CDR2 are SGHDN and FVKESK. The CDR3 contains 15 residues. V gave up 6 bases and J gave up 2 bases, with 16 bases separating them. The CDR3 loop reads CASRPGDRSNYGYTF. The CDR3, as DNA: TGTGCCAGCAGGCCCGGTGACAGGTCGAACTATGGCTACACCTTC. Filled out from reference TRBV14 and TRBJ1-2, the complete variable domain reads EAGVTQFPSHSVIEKGQTVTLRCDPISGHDNLYWYRRVMGKEIKFLLHFVKESKQDESGMPNNRFLAERTGGTYSTLKVQPAELEDSGVYFCASRPGDRSNYGYTFGSGTRLTVV.

The rearrangement uses TRBV5-4 and TRBJ1-3, with 9 bases aligning to TRBD1. With V trimmed by 1 base and J by 1 base, 12 bases remained unmatched. Germline CDR1 and CDR2: SGHNT and YYREEE (reference sequence). The length of the CDR3 is 19 residues. This CDR3 is CASSLQQGARLFSGNTIYF. As DNA, the CDR3 is TGTGCCAGCAGCTTGCAACAGGGGGCGCGTCTGTTTTCTGGAAACACCATATATTTT.

This clone was counted once. This chain joins TRBV6-5 and TRBJ2-7, with a tentative D call TRBD1 (5 bases). The CDR3 runs to 13 residues. Germline CDR1 MNHEY, CDR2 SVGAGI. V dropped 1 base and J dropped 5 bases, with 9 bases sitting between them. The CDR3, as DNA: TGTGCCAGCAGTTACTGGCAGGGCAACGAGCAGTACTTC. Translation: CASSYWQGNEQYF.

The chain joins TRBV18 to TRBJ2-7, with 7 nucleotides matching TRBD1. With 1 base clipped from V and 7 bases from J, the junction kept 7 bases outside the gene matches. Per the germline V gene, CDR1 is KGHSH and CDR2 is LQKENI. CDR3 length: 14 residues. The CDR3 coding sequence is TGTGCCAGCTCACCACGGGGACAGTCTTTTGAGCAGTACTTC. It is translated as CASSPRGQSFEQYF.

This clone was counted once. The V and J genes are TRBV29-1 and TRBJ2-3, with 9 bases lining up with TRBD1. The germline gives CDR1 SQVTM, CDR2 ANQGSEA. V lost 1 base and J lost 1; bases outside the gene matches: 0. This CDR3 region has 14 residues. CDR3 sequence: CSVEGTGGTDTQYF. The CDR3 nucleotides read TGCAGCGTTGAAGGGACAGGGGGCACAGATACGCAGTATTTT.

CDR3 sequence reads: CASSQEYRGGLEQYF. The CDR3 DNA reads TGTGCCAGCAGCCAAGAGTACCGGGGGGGTCTCGAGCAGTACTTC. The rearrangement joins TRBV3-1 (or the pseudogene TRBV3-2) to TRBJ2-7, with 8 bases that match TRBD2. Germline V lookup: CDR1 LGHDT, CDR2 YNNKEL (reference sequence). The CDR3 runs 15 residues. V shed 0 bases, J shed 6 bases, and the junction held 7 bases outside the gene matches.

The genes are TRBV19 and TRBJ2-2; TRBD1 is a possible D gene (6 bases). The CDR3 is 12 amino acids. Germline CDR1 reads LNHDA; CDR2 reads SQIVND (reference sequence). V lost 3 bases and J 8 bases, leaving 7 bases between the germline ends. The CDR3 loop is CASSMGTGELFF. CDR3 in DNA: TGTGCCAGTAGTATGGGGACAGGGGAGCTGTTTTTT. Together with reference TRBV19 and TRBJ2-2, the CDR3 gives the full variable domain: DGGITQSPKYLFRKEGQNVTLSCEQNLNHDAMYWYRQDPGQGLRLIYYSQIVNDFQKGDIAEGYSVSREKKESFPLTVTSAQKNPTAFYLCASSMGTGELFFGEGSRLTVL.

V gene TRBV5-1 combines with J gene TRBJ2-1; a weak D match, TRBD1 (5 bases). Trimming removed 2 bases from V and 3 bases from J, with 27 bases in between. Germline CDR1 SGHRS, CDR2 YFSETQ. This CDR3 has 20 amino acids. As DNA, the CDR3 is TGCGCCAGCAGCTTTTCGCCAGGGTTGGGGCTTCCCCCTCGCTACAATGAGCAGTTCTTC. Translated, it gives CASSFSPGLGLPPRYNEQFF.

The rearrangement uses TRBV27 and TRBJ1-1, with no clear D. The CDR3 loop spans 13 amino acids. In germline, CDR1 is MNHEY, CDR2 SMNVEV (reference sequence). V was clipped by 4 bases and J by 11 bases, with 17 bases between them. In DNA, the CDR3 is TGTGCCAGCAGTTCCAGGAACCCGCTAAGGGCTTTCTTT. It yields the protein CASSSRNPLRAFF.

The J gene is TRBJ1-4, the V gene TRBV28; TRBD1 might be the D (5 bases). This CDR3 has 15 amino acids. Per germline, CDR1 MDHEN and CDR2 SYDVKM. Trimming removed 1 base at V and 5 bases at J, with 11 bases between. The CDR3 spells CASSLSGGGNEKLFF. The DNA for the CDR3 is TGTGCCAGCAGTTTATCCGGTGGGGGGAATGAAAAACTGTTTTTT.

The gene calls are TRBV30 and TRBJ2-1, with TRBD1 identical over 9 bases. This CDR3 region has 15 residues. Trimming at V came to 0 bases and at J to 2 bases, leaving 2 bases not matched to a gene. The germline V gene encodes CDR1 GTSNPN and CDR2 SVGIG (reference sequence). The CDR3 spells CAWSVWDRAYNEQFF. DNA of the CDR3: TGTGCCTGGAGTGTATGGGACAGGGCCTACAATGAGCAGTTCTTC.

The chain carries TRBV19 and TRBJ2-3; perhaps TRBD1 as D (6 bases). V was shortened by 7 bases and J by 6 bases, with 14 bases between the two germline ends. Per germline, CDR1 LNHDA and CDR2 SQIVND (reference sequence). The CDR3 loop spans 13 amino acids. CDR3 DNA sequence: TGTGCCAGTACCGCAAGGGGGACGGATACGCAGTATTTT. As protein: CASTARGTDTQYF.

The chain recombines TRBV6-2 or TRBV6-3 with TRBJ1-2; tentatively, D is TRBD1 (5 bases). Germline assignment: CDR1 MNHEY and CDR2 SVGEGT. V shed 1 base and J shed 8 bases, with 11 bases lying between them. This CDR3 has 13 residues. The CDR3 DNA reads TGTGCCAGCAGTTACTACACAGGTCGGGGCTACACCTTC. This codes for CASSYYTGRGYTF.

The chain employs TRBV4-1 and TRBJ1-1; TRBD1 is a possible D gene (6 bases). Germline-derived CDR1 and CDR2 are MGHRA and YSYEKL. V lost 1 base, J lost 3 bases, and 12 bases lay in between. This CDR3 contains 15 residues. The CDR3 DNA sequence: TGCGCCAGCAGCCAAGCTGTGTACAGGGACACTGAAGCTTTCTTT. It specifies CASSQAVYRDTEAFF.

A few counts support this clone. V gene TRBV25-1 combines with J gene TRBJ2-1; TRBD2 might be the D (5 bases). The CDR3 loop spans 14 amino acids. Germline CDR1 MGHDK, CDR2 SYGVNS. Trimming pared 4 bases from V and 4 bases from J, leaving 11 bases between. The CDR3 bases are TGTGCCAGCAGTGTTCCCGGGATTTACAATGAGCAGTTCTTC. Translated, it gives CASSVPGIYNEQFF.

The chain employs TRBV7-2 and TRBJ2-1; D might be TRBD2 (7 bases). Germline CDR1 and CDR2: SGHTA and FQGNSA. The V gene lost 4 bases and the J gene lost 9 bases, with 10 bases spanning the gap. This CDR3 spans 12 amino acids. This CDR3 is CASSWGGGEQFF. CDR3 sequence (DNA): TGTGCCAGCAGCTGGGGGGGCGGTGAGCAGTTCTTC.

The chain links TRBV11-3 to TRBJ2-1, with TRBD1 as a possible D gene (5 bases). The V end lost 2 bases, the J end lost 3 bases, and 17 bases lay between the germline ends. Germline loops: CDR1 SGHNT, CDR2 YENEEA. The CDR3 runs to 17 residues. The CDR3, as DNA: TGTGCCAGCAGCTTATCCGTAGGACAAGGCGACTACAATGAGCAGTTCTTC. It is translated as CASSLSVGQGDYNEQFF.